The 2 T cell receptor beta chains listed next were all sequenced from one sample in a study of cytomegalovirus exposure and HLA in healthy donors (TCRdb year 2017). Libraries were prepared through the immunoSEQ multiplex PCR assay. For the multiplex PCR, a mixture combining 60 forward primers for TCR Vbeta segments and 13 reverse primers for TCR Jbeta segments was used. Held by TCRdb, this immuneACCESS table contains in-frame sequences only and omits some clones. Under half of the omission traces to an unresolved V gene where checked; the cause of the rest is unknown. This sample comprises more than 150,000 clones, over 70% of them detected only once. Jointly, the top ten make up around 2.1% of the sample. The sample comprised PBMCs. These receptors all stem from a woman between 18 and 29 years old in good health and CMV-seropositive.

The rearrangement links TRBV4-2 to TRBJ2-2, with 15 bases lining up with TRBD2. The CDR3 loop spans 19 amino acids. The J segment lost 3 bases and the V segment lost 5 bases, leaving 10 bases of the junction unmatched. Germline V lookup: CDR1 LGHNA, CDR2 YNFKEQ. CDR3 coding DNA: TGTGCCAGCAGCGGAAATGGACTAGCGGGGGGGCCTGACACCGGGGAGCTGTTTTTT. This translates into CASSGNGLAGGPDTGELFF.

This chain links TRBV5-4 with TRBJ1-2; D is undetermined. The CDR3 sequence is 14 residues long. Deletions cut 3 bases from V and 7 bases from J, with 16 bases between. The germline CDR1 and CDR2 sequences are SGHNT and YYREEE (reference sequence). The CDR3 sequence: CASSSYSSNSGYTF. The CDR3 DNA reads as TGTGCCAGCAGCTCCTACAGCAGTAATAGTGGCTACACCTTC. Combining the CDR3 with reference TRBV5-4 and TRBJ1-2 gives the whole variable domain ETGVTQSPTHLIKTRGQQVTLRCSSQSGHNTVSWYQQALGQGPQFIFQYYREEENGRGNFPPRFSGLQFPNYSSELNVNALELDDSALYLCASSSYSSNSGYTFGSGTRLTVV.